This entry lists 5 T cell receptor beta chains sequenced from one sample in a study of T cells in Graves' hyperthyroidism and ophthalmopathy. TCR beta CDR3 sequences were amplified from RNA transcripts. TCR CDR3 underwent first-round RT-PCR with the HTBI primer set. TCRdb re-called the multiplex PCR reads with MiXCR, one entry per CDR3 protein. The data hold 300,000 to 400,000 distinct CDR3 sequences, with about 14% observed a single time. Material for sequencing was blood. The receptors shown here come from a woman aged 25-40 years with Graves' ophthalmopathy.

This clonotype was observed at least ten times. V gene TRBV7-2 combines with J gene TRBJ2-5; TRBD1 matches 10 bases. This CDR3 region has 16 residues. The germline gives CDR1 SGHTA, CDR2 FQGNSA. The V segment lost 1 base and the J segment 4 bases; nucleotides outside the gene matches: 6. CDR3 loop: CASSLGFGTGVETQYF. CDR3 bases: TGTGCCAGCAGCTTAGGTTTTGGGACAGGGGTAGAGACCCAGTACTTC.

This clonotype occurred many times. The chain employs TRBV7-8 and TRBJ1-1, with D hard to call. Germline CDR1 and CDR2: SGHVS and FQNEAQ. V gave up 2 bases and J gave up 4 bases, with 14 bases separating them. CDR3 length: 15 amino acids. The CDR3 reads CASSLSMGVTTEAFF. The CDR3, as DNA: TGTGCCAGCAGCTTATCTATGGGAGTGACCACTGAAGCTTTCTTT.

At least ten counts were recorded for this clonotype. An end of the junction does not agree with germline; a read error may underlie this. The chain uses TRBV11-2 and TRBJ2-7; D unresolved. There are 14 residues in the CDR3. CDR1 and CDR2 (germline): SGHAT, FQNNGV. CDR3 DNA sequence: TGTGCCAGCAGCAACGGGTTCGGGTCCTCCGAGCAGTACTTC. It is translated as CASSNGFGSSEQYF. The full variable domain, completed using reference TRBV11-2 and TRBJ2-7, is EAGVAQSPRYKIIEKRQSVAFWCNPISGHATLYWYQQILGQGPKLLIQFQNNGVVDDSQLPKDRFSAERLKGVDSTLKIQPAKLEDSAVYLCASSNGFGSSEQYFGPGTRLTVT.

This clonotype was observed many times. The rearrangement uses TRBV20-1 and TRBJ2-1; TRBD2 is a possible D gene (6 bases). The CDR3 spans 12 residues. Germline V CDR1 and CDR2: DFQATT, SNEGSKA (reference sequence). V lost 2 bases, J lost 7 bases, and 9 bases lay in between. The CDR3 protein is CSARYGGNEQFF. The CDR3 nucleotides are TGCAGTGCTAGATACGGGGGTAATGAGCAGTTCTTC.

The V gene is TRBV2, the J gene TRBJ2-3; 8 positions match TRBD1. There are 15 residues in the CDR3. The germline CDR1 and CDR2 sequences are SNHLY and FYNNEI. V trimming: 3 bases; J trimming: 4 bases; junction bases outside the gene matches: 6. The chain's CDR3 is CASSDGRGRPDTQYF. The CDR3 DNA is TGTGCCAGCAGTGACGGCAGGGGGCGGCCAGATACGCAGTATTTT.